This T cell receptor beta chain was sequenced during a study of T cell responses to AZD1222 COVID-19 vaccine (dated by TCRdb to the early 2020s). Broadly, across the study: AZD1222 recipients given second doses at about 4 weeks or at about 12 weeks were pooled, since spike-specific TCR depth and breadth were not found to differ between the two schedules. TCR sequencing covered roughly 230 trial participants: some 210 given two doses of AZD1222 and approximately 26 given two doses of MenACWY control vaccine. Trial participants were enrolled by age into 18-55, 56-69 and 70-plus year subgroups, with roughly 160, 29 and 62 TCR-sequenced participants respectively. Broad study findings and their caveats: A significant rise in spike-specific TCR breadth and depth was observed after two AZD1222 doses relative to day 0 and relative to MenACWY recipients. Participants were mostly white British and included more females than males, and it was suggested by the authors that clonal diversity may have been underestimated. Nearly half of unique spike-specific TCRs reportedly recognized epitopes outside regions mutated in the B.1.351 and B.1.1.7 variants. The whole spike protein was spanned by vaccine-associated CD4 TCRs, and dominant responses were seen in regions 160-218 and 743-854. Conclusions about previously exposed vaccinees were limited because only a handful of AZD1222 recipients were SARS-CoV-2 seropositive at baseline. The 56-69-year group was small, and its depth increase did not reach significance, likely because of low power. Because no day 14 peak-response samples were available, repertoires were characterized only after the peak T cell response.

As concerns this clone: The clone's antigen remains unknown. Base qualities are missing; no much larger clone stands one base away.

The CDR3 regions of human TCRbeta chains were analyzed by immunosequencing. Regarding the original processing steps: Repertoire TCRs were matched against a reference library of SARS-CoV-2-specific TCRs generated with the MIRA antigen-specificity platform. Breadth meant the fraction of unique TCRs that were SARS-CoV-2-associated, whereas depth meant the fraction of total T cells that were SARS-CoV-2-associated. Using the MIRA data, each spike-specific TCR was mapped to the spike region that the TCR reacts to and placed in a CD4 or CD8 class. Log10-transformed breadth and depth values were compared by one-way ANOVA with Sidak's multiple comparisons tests. TCRdb took this table from immuneACCESS and kept in-frame rearrangements with V and J called. Such tables lack part of the clones; where checked against another copy, unresolved V genes explain under half of the gap, and the rest is unexplained. D and trimming were read from the DNA, whereas the V and J calls and clone size are those reported in that table. The sample yields about 140,000 clones; more than 80% were counted once. 1.6% of the sample goes to the ten largest clones.

In the paper's terms, the time point label means: baseline before first vaccination. The vaccinee samples were drawn from two UK trials, COV001 and COV002, one of which was a single-blind randomized controlled phase 2/3 trial testing AZD1222 (ChAdOx1 nCoV-19) in healthy adults. For TCRbeta chain sequencing, PBMC samples from trial participants were taken at day 0 and at day 28 after the second dose. The junction shows trimming of 5 bases on V and 0 bases on J, plus 14 bases between the germline ends. The germline V gene supplies CDR1 SGHTA and CDR2 FQGTGA. From the cysteine up to the phenylalanine, the CDR3 has a length of 16 residues. The only DNA kept is the CDR3, 48 bases in frame from the first base.

The chain is encoded by TRBV7-3 joined to TRBJ2-1; the D segment could be TRBD2, given 6 matching bases. This receptor was obtained from an adult in good health. The specimen was peripheral blood, collected on day 0 of AZD1222 vaccination. The DNA reads as follows: TGTGCCAGCAGCCCCCGAGGGAGGTTCTCCTACAATGAGCAGTTCTTC. Its protein reads: CASSPRGRFSYNEQFF.